The clone carrying this T cell receptor (beta chain) was observed many times. Its cognate antigen is unknown. In TCRdb, the 5' RACE reads were re-called with MiXCR into one record per CDR3 protein. The sample includes under 200,000 distinct CDR3 sequences, 6.5% to 8.5% seen only once; the top ten take roughly 2.5%. This entry is derived from a study of T cells after yellow fever vaccination. Notes on the study in general: Subsequent booster samples again held most clones from primary vaccination (approximately 95% CD4, about 90% CD8).

The CDR3 covers 17 residues. V was pared by 2 bases and J by 4 bases, with 15 bases between. Looked up from germline, CDR1 is SGHDN and CDR2 is FVKESK. The genes are TRBV14 and TRBJ2-6; weak D call: TRBD1 (5 bases). Sequencing was performed on CD4+ T cells sorted from PBMCs, taken around 5 days after the first yellow fever vaccination. The receptor comes from a man between 18 and 29 years old who received the YFV17D yellow fever vaccine. The CDR3 nucleotides read TGTGCCAGCAGCCAAAACCACAGGCTTGCCGGGGCCAACGTCCTGACTTTC. It yields the protein CASSQNHRLAGANVLTF.